This TCR beta chain was identified in a study of blood T cell repertoires in COVID-19 (dated by TCRdb to about 2020). Background on the whole study: Samples covering the acute and convalescent phases of COVID-19 were provided by collaborators in the United States, Italy and Spain. The material from the prospective study consisted of cDNA or gDNA derived from T cells, B-cell-depleted T cells, or PBMCs. Subjects who had been exposed to COVID-19, were actively infected with it, or had recovered from it provided the deeply sampled blood TCRbeta repertoires that made up the dataset. The repertoires were released in a freely available public database intended as a resource for research on the immune response to SARS-CoV-2. Samples were obtained from the ongoing ImmuneRACE study (first 160 participants) and from over a thousand subjects provided by 6 global collaborators. Sample metadata almost always included a de-identified subject ID, COVID-19 status, age in years and sex. HLA class I and class II types, where available, came from metadata supplied by the sample provider rather than from assay-based typing. Overall study results and their limits: How much clinical and demographic metadata was included differed by source and by participant, and the metadata was provided uncurated.

TCRbeta CDR3 regions were amplified from genomic DNA using the immunoSEQ Assay, a bias-controlled multiplex PCR. Processing in the source paper ran as follows. Nucleated cell counts per sample were estimated from amplification of reference gene primers within the assay. To quantify the absolute abundance of each unique TCRbeta CDR3 rearrangement, sequence reads were collapsed and filtered. Productive Simpson clonality was computed per sample as the square root of Simpson's diversity index over productive rearrangements. Not all clones reach the TCRdb copy of this immuneACCESS table, which keeps in-frame sequences only. Checked studies attribute under half of the gap to unresolved V genes and leave the rest unexplained. The V and J calls and clone size were taken over from that table, and D and trimming were inferred from the DNA. Here the sample has 450,000 to 500,000 clones; about 90% occur a single time. The ten most abundant clones make up roughly 0.72% of the sample.

V trim: 8 bases; J trim: 8 bases; unmatched bases: 11. According to the germline V gene (reference sequence), CDR1 reads GTSNPN and CDR2 reads SVGIG. Including the terminal cysteine and phenylalanine, the CDR3 comprises 12 residues. The sequence is cut down to CDR3 DNA, 36 bases in frame from base 1. A word on this clone: What antigen it recognizes has not been identified. No quality values exist for individual bases; no much larger clone is one base distant.

Enrolling through a virtual design, the prospective study's participants ranged in age from roughly 18 to 95 years and lived across roughly 24 United States geographic areas. To assign participants to cohorts, the prospective study relied on clinical history that participants themselves reported in a screening survey and a study questionnaire. ImmuneRACE Cohort 3 recovered participants were defined by two consecutive negative NP/OP PCR tests, healthcare professional clearance, or symptom resolution. In the prospective study, mobile phlebotomists collected whole blood, serum and a nasopharyngeal or oropharyngeal swab from each participant. Participants in the prospective study had the option to provide additional blood draws and questionnaires over a roughly 2-month period. Before DNA extraction, prospective study blood samples were shipped either frozen or at room temperature.

The sequenced sample was PBMCs or T cells enriched from blood (not recorded which). The receptor was isolated from a woman under 30 who had recovered from COVID-19. This receptor chain uses TRBV30 and TRBJ1-2; 7 junctional bases match TRBD1. Here is the DNA: TGTGCCGCATGGGACAGATTGAGGGGCTACACCTTC. It codes for CAAWDRLRGYTF.